This is a list of T cell receptor beta chains from one sample in a study of blood T cells in healthy people across ages. TCRdb redid the calling of the 5' RACE reads with MiXCR, one entry per CDR3 protein. This table has about 1.4 million distinct CDR3 sequences, 55% to 75% appearing once. Specimen: blood. The source of these receptors is a man aged 18 to 35 in good health. CDR3s leave out the opening cysteine and the closing phenylalanine or tryptophan. Size is stated for part of the rows, as once, few or many counts, or as a class when the clone is expanded.

CDR3aa | abundance | v_gene
ASSERLAGGTDTQY | - | TRBV25-1
ASSQAVGSYEQY | few | TRBV4-1
ASSLRTGLAATYEQY | - | TRBV7-2
ASRQDGGYT | - | TRBV6-5
ASSQFHSGTIYGYT | few | TRBV4-2
ASRRGRNIQY | once | TRBV6-1
ASRVASGSPLEQF | - | TRBV6-5
SASPDRDEETQY | few | TRBV20-1
ASSPPFVPYEQY | - | TRBV18
ASSLAEGIGTEAF | - | TRBV5-1
ASRLDRGSPLH | once | TRBV5-1
AISGLFQGYT | - | TRBV10-3
ASSHREETGELF | - | TRBV5-5
ASSQDRIGEAF | few | TRBV4-2
ASSKGTSGRAVLTDTQY | - | TRBV12-3/TRBV12-4
ASSLGTGGIEQY | few | TRBV7-8
SASGTPGTQETQY | - | TRBV20-1
ASSLTGYDPNYNEQF | - | TRBV28
ASSPGLAGANSYNEQF | - | TRBV5-6
ASRVTLNTEAF | - | TRBV5-1